The 17 T cell receptor beta chains reported below all come from one sample, sequenced in a study of shared clonotypes between healthy human individuals. TCRdb's copy holds only in-frame clones and misses some; the assay was immunoSEQ multiplex PCR. The table includes around 700,000 clones, approximately 79% detected once. The sequenced sample was memory CD4+ T cells sorted from blood. Described subset: CD45RA-negative fraction. These receptors originate from a woman aged 30 to 39 in good health.

J is TRBJ1-1 and V is TRBV29-1; D remains ambiguous. The CDR3 length is 13 residues. The V and J ends lost 1 base and 8 bases respectively, with 14 bases between them. Germline V CDR1 and CDR2: SQVTM, ANQGSEA. Here the CDR3 reads CSVEGTGGSEAFF. The CDR3 DNA reads as TGCAGCGTTGAAGGGACGGGAGGGTCCGAAGCTTTCTTT.

The V gene is TRBV7-9, the J gene TRBJ1-5; no reliable D call. Germline V gene sequence: CDR1 SEHNR, CDR2 FQNEAQ (reference sequence). V was shortened by 5 bases and J by 0 bases, with 8 bases between the two germline ends. The CDR3 extends over 14 amino acids. In DNA form, the CDR3 reads TGTGCCAGCAGCCACGGAGATAGCAATCAGCCCCAGCATTTT. Encoded protein: CASSHGDSNQPQHF.

This clone occurred once. The chain employs TRBV5-4 and TRBJ2-1; TRBD1 aligns across 8 bases. V trimming: 4 bases; J trimming: 7 bases; junction bases outside the gene matches: 7. Germline V lookup: CDR1 SGHNT, CDR2 YYREEE (reference sequence). The CDR3 extends over 14 amino acids. The CDR3 is CASSVDRGWNEQFF. The DNA of the CDR3 is TGTGCCAGCAGCGTTGACAGGGGTTGGAATGAGCAGTTCTTC.

In this sample, this clone turned up a few times. The V gene is TRBV18, the J gene TRBJ2-1; maybe TRBD2 (6 bases). CDR3 length equals 13 residues. V was clipped by 4 bases and J by 4 bases, with 8 bases between them. CDR1 is KGHSH, CDR2 LQKENI, per germline. In nucleotides, the CDR3 is TGTGCCAGCTCACTCGGGACTTACAATGAGCAGTTCTTC. It specifies CASSLGTYNEQFF.

The CDR3 DNA reads TGTGCCAGCAGGTCCGTCCTAGGGCAATTAAGAAACACCATATATTTT. It specifies CASRSVLGQLRNTIYF. The genes are TRBV28 and TRBJ1-3; D is ambiguous. This CDR3 region has 16 residues. Per the germline V gene, CDR1 is MDHEN and CDR2 is SYDVKM. V was cut by 6 bases and J by 5 bases, with 20 bases left in between.

The chain joins TRBV2 to TRBJ1-2; perhaps TRBD1 as D (6 bases). Looked up from germline, CDR1 is SNHLY and CDR2 is FYNNEI. This CDR3 is built from 11 residues. V lost 6 bases and J 8 bases, leaving 10 bases between the germline ends. The CDR3 is CASSQGWGYTF. DNA of the CDR3: TGTGCCAGCAGCCAGGGGTGGGGCTACACCTTC.

V is TRBV11-2 and J is TRBJ2-5; 8 bases align to TRBD2. The CDR3 is 16 residues long. Germline CDR1 SGHAT, CDR2 FQNNGV. Trimming removed 1 base from V and 2 bases from J; junction bases left unmatched: 6. This CDR3 reads CASSLAPGGGQETQYF. The CDR3 coding sequence is TGTGCCAGCAGCTTAGCCCCGGGAGGGGGGCAAGAGACCCAGTACTTC.

The V call is TRBV2, the J call TRBJ1-2; 9 bases agree with TRBD1. The CDR3 consists of 15 residues. V lost 8 bases to trimming and J lost 4 bases; unmatched junction nucleotides: 11. Germline V gives CDR1 SNHLY, CDR2 FYNNEI. CDR3 DNA sequence: TGTGCCAGCCAAGAGTTGGGGGACAGGGCCTATGGCTACACCTTC. This codes for CASQELGDRAYGYTF.

V and J are TRBV5-1 and TRBJ2-1; D possibly corresponds to TRBD2 (6 bases). The CDR3 loop spans 15 amino acids. V lost 4 bases, J lost 1 base, and 12 bases lay in between. CDR1 SGHRS and CDR2 YFSETQ come from the germline V gene. The CDR3 DNA is TGCGCCAGCAGCACCCGGGACTTGTCCTACAATGAGCAGTTCTTC. Its protein product is CASSTRDLSYNEQFF.

This clone came up a few times. Other nucleotide sequences in the sample specify the same CDR3. This chain connects TRBV5-1 to TRBJ1-1; TRBD1 aligns across 7 bases. From germline, CDR1 is SGHRS and CDR2 YFSETQ. The CDR3 sequence is 14 residues long. The ends lost 4 bases at V and 5 bases at J; junction bases unmatched: 8. Here the CDR3 DNA reads TGCGCCAGCAGCCCGGGGACAGTTGGAACTGAAGCTTTCTTT. It yields the protein CASSPGTVGTEAFF.

The CDR3: CASSSQVYTF. The CDR3 DNA reads TGTGCCAGCAGTTCTCAGGTCTACACCTTC. The chain joins TRBV28 to TRBJ1-2; D unclear. The V end was cut by 4 bases, the J end by 10 bases, with 7 bases between. The CDR3 runs to 10 residues. In germline, CDR1 is MDHEN, CDR2 SYDVKM.

The chain combines TRBV6-5 with TRBJ2-1; D is possibly TRBD2 (6 bases). The CDR3 is made up of 14 amino acids. CDR1 is MNHEY and CDR2 is SVGAGI in the germline V gene. With 6 bases removed from V and 6 bases from J, the gap between germline ends came to 15 bases. Here the CDR3 DNA reads TGTGCCAGCAGATCCGGGAGAACGCTCAATGAGCAGTTCTTC. This sequence encodes CASRSGRTLNEQFF.

The V gene is TRBV9, the J gene TRBJ2-1; D uncertain. The CDR3 extends over 15 amino acids. Trimming cost V 0 bases and J 3 bases, with 10 bases left between them. Germline V gene sequence: CDR1 SGDLS, CDR2 YYNGEE. The CDR3 sequence is CASSVVASGYNEQFF. The CDR3, as DNA: TGTGCCAGCAGCGTAGTTGCGAGTGGCTACAATGAGCAGTTCTTC.

This clone was picked up one time. J is TRBJ2-2 and V is TRBV6-4, with 8 bases that match TRBD1. V was clipped by 4 bases and J by 7 bases; unmatched bases: 5. Germline V gives CDR1 MRHNA, CDR2 SNTAGT. CDR3 length: 14 residues. The CDR3 is CASSVQGAGGELFF. The CDR3 DNA sequence: TGTGCCAGCAGTGTCCAGGGGGCCGGCGGGGAGCTGTTTTTT.

The V and J genes are TRBV5-1 and TRBJ1-1; a possible D gene is TRBD1 (5 bases). V was clipped by 4 bases and J by 2 bases, with 12 bases between them. The germline V gene has CDR1 SGHRS and CDR2 YFSETQ. The CDR3 has 14 amino acids. The CDR3: CASSGGDINTEAFF. CDR3 nucleotide sequence: TGCGCCAGCAGCGGGGGGGATATTAACACTGAAGCTTTCTTT.

This chain joins TRBV6-6 and TRBJ2-1; D is perhaps TRBD1 or TRBD2 (7 bases each). This CDR3 has 16 amino acids. Germline loops: CDR1 MNHNY, CDR2 SVGAGI (reference sequence). V was pared by 7 bases and J by 4 bases, with 20 bases between. CDR3 protein: CASIPNPGGGYNEQFF. CDR3 sequence (DNA): TGTGCCAGCATCCCCAACCCAGGGGGGGGTTACAATGAGCAGTTCTTC.

The CDR3 nucleotides are TGTGCCAGCAGCCACGGCGGGGTCTATAATTCACCCCTCCACTTT. Translating gives CASSHGGVYNSPLHF. V is TRBV14 and J is TRBJ1-6; D is unclear. Germline V gene sequence: CDR1 SGHDN, CDR2 FVKESK. V was cut by 3 bases and J by 3 bases, with 9 bases left in between. The CDR3 is 15 amino acids.